This entry is about one TCR beta chain. Its antigen target is currently unknown. Within one base of it there is no much larger clone, and no base qualities were kept. Trimming at the junction amounts to 7 bases on V and 6 bases on J, and the germline ends lie 19 bases apart. From the cysteine through the phenylalanine, the CDR3 covers 15 amino acids. The kept DNA is CDR3 alone, 45 bases in frame from the first base. According to the germline V gene (reference sequence), CDR1 reads LNHDA and CDR2 reads SQIVND. This entry comes from a study of sequential checkpoint blockade in melanoma (dated by TCRdb to about 2019). Regarding the complete study: In a 1:1 randomization, patients received either first-line nivolumab then ipilimumab (arm A) or ipilimumab then nivolumab (arm B). Maintenance nivolumab was given following each of the two trial sequences. DNA from 91 pretreatment melanoma tumor samples was subjected to TCRbeta immunosequencing. Matched tumor biopsies were taken from approximately 20 patients before treatment and at week 13, after single-agent nivolumab (arm A) or ipilimumab (arm B). Approximately 80% of the matched pre- and post-treatment tumor biopsy pairs came from the same lesion.

The immunoSEQ Assay was used to immunosequence TCRbeta CDR3 regions from genomic DNA. Before high-throughput sequencing, the genomic DNA was amplified using bias-controlled multiplex PCR. The authors' pipeline ran thus. To quantify the absolute abundance of each unique TCRbeta CDR3 region, the sequences were collapsed and filtered. Clonality, defined as 1 minus Pielou's evenness, was calculated using productive rearrangements only. To compute tumor T-cell fraction, TCRbeta template counts were normalized to usable DNA, with usable DNA estimated from several housekeeping genes. A previously published method was used to identify clones whose frequencies were significantly greater in on-treatment samples than in baseline samples. The table comes from immuneACCESS by way of TCRdb, which keeps in-frame sequences with V and J called. Part of the clones is missing from these tables; in studies checked, under half for an unresolved V gene and the rest for unknown reasons. D and trimming come from the DNA, and the V and J calls and clone size come from that table. In all, the sample holds approximately 2,000 clones, and about 19% of those were seen once. Of the sample, 13% is held by the ten largest clones.

Per the publication, the treatment or condition label means: randomized to nivolumab then ipilimumab (arm A) or the reverse (arm B). Prior DNA-damaging chemotherapy had not been received by any trial patient. CheckMate 064, a randomized, open-label phase II trial of sequential checkpoint blockade, was the source of the samples, all of which came from patients with melanoma. Tumor TCR sequencing used genomic DNA from formalin-fixed paraffin-embedded (FFPE) tissue samples. Broad study findings and their caveats: Among patients in the nivolumab-first arm (arm A), tumor TIL clonality before treatment was associated with response (P = .04). PD-L1 staining and CD8+ T-cell counts correlated with tumor T-cell fraction and clonality, whereas mutational load did not. The response-prediction model combining TCR metrics and mutation burden needs validation in larger, independent patient cohorts. Within-arm analyses of tumor T-cell fraction were limited by small sample sizes and reduced statistical power. Patients with increases in tumor T-cell fraction and clonality by week 13 were approximately 30 times more likely to achieve clinical benefit.

In this chain, TRBV19 is recombined with TRBJ1-3; the D gene is unclear. This specimen was tumor tissue (inferred from file names), taken from a patient given nivolumab and ipilimumab in sequence. This receptor was taken from a human donor with melanoma. The CDR3 corresponds to CASTPLRGSENTIYF. The nucleotide sequence reads TGTGCCAGTACCCCCCTTCGGGGATCCGAAAACACCATATATTTT.